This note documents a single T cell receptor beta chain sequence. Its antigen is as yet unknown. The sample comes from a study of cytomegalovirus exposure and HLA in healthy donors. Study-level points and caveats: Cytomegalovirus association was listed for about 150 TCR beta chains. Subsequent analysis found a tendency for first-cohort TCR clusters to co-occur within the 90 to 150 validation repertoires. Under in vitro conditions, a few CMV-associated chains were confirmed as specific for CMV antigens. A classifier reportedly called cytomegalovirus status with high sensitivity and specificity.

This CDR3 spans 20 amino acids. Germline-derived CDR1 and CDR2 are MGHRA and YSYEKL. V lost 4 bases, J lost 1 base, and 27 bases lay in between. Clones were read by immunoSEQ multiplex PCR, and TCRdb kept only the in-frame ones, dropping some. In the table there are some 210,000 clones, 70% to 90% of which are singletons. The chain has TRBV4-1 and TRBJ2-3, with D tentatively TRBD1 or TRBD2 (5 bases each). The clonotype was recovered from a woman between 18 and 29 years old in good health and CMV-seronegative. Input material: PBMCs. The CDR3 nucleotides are TGCGCCAGCAGCCCCCATGGGGCGGAGCCCGGGGAAAAGGGCACAGATACGCAGTATTTT. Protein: CASSPHGAEPGEKGTDTQYF.